One and the same sample provided the 13 T cell receptor beta chains below, sequenced in a study of a mutant IDH1 vaccine in newly diagnosed glioma. Using immunoSEQ multiplex PCR, the repertoire was profiled, and TCRdb retains in-frame clones only, with some absent. Of roughly 43,000 clones in the sample, around 76% are singletons; the top ten hold more than 4.5%. Regarding time point: week 23, last vaccination. A 20-mer mutant IDH1 peptide at 300 ug was injected subcutaneously with topical imiquimod. These receptors' targets are unknown. Sequencing was performed on PBMCs, taken from a glioma patient whose treatment included an IDH1 peptide vaccine. Receptors were obtained from a man aged 50-60 years with glioma.

The chain recombines TRBV7-9 with TRBJ2-3; D is ambiguous. Between the trimmed V and J ends, which lost 5 bases and 0 bases, there was a span of 3 bases. Germline lookup yields CDR1 SEHNR and CDR2 FQNEAQ (reference sequence). The CDR3 is 12 residues long. The CDR3 region is CASSTSTDTQYF. CDR3 bases: TGTGCCAGCAGCACTAGCACAGATACGCAGTATTTT.

CDR3 residues: CASSRAGTTNEKLFF. CDR3 nucleotides: TGCGCCAGCAGCCGTGCAGGAACAACTAATGAAAAACTGTTTTTT. V is TRBV4-1 and J is TRBJ1-4, with D unclear. Trimming removed 4 bases at V and 0 bases at J, with 9 bases between. The V gene's germline CDR1 is MGHRA and CDR2 YSYEKL. The CDR3 covers 15 residues.

The chain combines TRBV7-2 with TRBJ2-3, with no clear D. Germline V CDR1 and CDR2: SGHTA, FQGNSA. The CDR3 sequence is 14 residues long. Between the trimmed V and J ends, which lost 5 bases and 2 bases, there was a span of 11 bases. The CDR3 region has the DNA TGTGCCAGCAGCCCGCCCCCTACCACAGATACGCAGTATTTT. It codes for CASSPPPTTDTQYF.

The V call is TRBV30, the J call TRBJ1-1; D not resolved. V gave up 0 bases and J gave up 5 bases, with 13 bases separating them. The CDR3 totals 14 residues. The germline CDR1 and CDR2 sequences are GTSNPN and SVGIG (reference sequence). This chain's CDR3 is CAWSVKDKRTEAFF. The CDR3 nucleotides read TGTGCCTGGAGTGTCAAGGATAAACGGACTGAAGCTTTCTTT. Complete variable domain (other parts from reference TRBV30 and TRBJ1-1): SQTIHQWPATLVQPVGSPLSLECTVEGTSNPNLYWYRQAAGRGLQLLFYSVGIGQISSEVPQNLSASRPQDRQFILSSKKLLLSDSGFYLCAWSVKDKRTEAFFGQGTRLTVV.

J is TRBJ2-2 and V is TRBV7-3; D ambiguous. Germline CDR1 reads SGHTA; CDR2 reads FQGTGA. Deletions cut 3 bases from V and 5 bases from J, with 4 bases between. CDR3 length: 12 residues. The CDR3 DNA reads TGTGCCAGCAGCTTCGATACCGGGGAGCTGTTTTTT. Protein product: CASSFDTGELFF.

This clone was detected once. The rearrangement joins TRBV19 to TRBJ1-5; perhaps TRBD1 as D (6 bases). Germline V lookup: CDR1 LNHDA, CDR2 SQIVND (reference sequence). Between the trimmed V and J ends, which lost 6 bases and 3 bases, there was a span of 15 bases. This CDR3 comprises 15 residues. The CDR3 sequence is CASSNEGQPNQPQHF. The DNA for the CDR3 is TGTGCCAGTAGCAATGAAGGACAGCCCAATCAGCCCCAGCATTTT.

V is TRBV30 and J is TRBJ2-1; 11 nucleotides match TRBD1. Germline CDR1 GTSNPN, CDR2 SVGIG (reference sequence). J lost 7 bases, V lost 4 bases, and 6 bases had no gene match. The CDR3 is made up of 14 amino acids. The CDR3 region is CAWTPGTGGNEQFF. The DNA of the CDR3 is TGTGCCTGGACCCCCGGGACAGGGGGTAATGAGCAGTTCTTC.

V usage is TRBV30 and J usage is TRBJ1-5; D unresolved. The CDR3 contains 14 residues. Trimming cost V 2 bases and J 0 bases, with 8 bases left between them. Per the germline V gene, CDR1 is GTSNPN and CDR2 is SVGIG (reference sequence). The CDR3 DNA follows: TGTGCCTGGAGTTCGGCGGATAGCAATCAGCCCCAGCATTTT. Protein sequence: CAWSSADSNQPQHF.

Only a few counts were recorded for this clone. The rearrangement links TRBV20-1 to TRBJ1-2; D gene unclear. V was pared by 2 bases and J by 2 bases, with 3 bases between. This CDR3 is 11 amino acids long. CDR1 is DFQATT, CDR2 SNEGSKA, per germline (reference sequence). The CDR3 nucleotides are TGCAGTGCTAGATCGAACTATGGCTACACCTTC. Encoded protein: CSARSNYGYTF.

The genes are TRBV14 and TRBJ2-7; 7 nucleotides align to TRBD1. The CDR3 has 15 residues. After removal of 4 bases from V and 2 bases from J, the junction contained 8 bases not matched to a gene. Germline CDR1 SGHDN, CDR2 FVKESK. As DNA, the CDR3 is TGTGCCAGCAGCCGATCGACAGGGATTACCTACGAGCAGTACTTC. Its protein product is CASSRSTGITYEQYF. The full variable domain, its missing parts supplied by reference TRBV14 and TRBJ2-7, is EAGVTQFPSHSVIEKGQTVTLRCDPISGHDNLYWYRRVMGKEIKFLLHFVKESKQDESGMPNNRFLAERTGGTYSTLKVQPAELEDSGVYFCASSRSTGITYEQYFGPGTRLTVT.

The CDR3 DNA reads as TGTGCCAGCAGTGGGGACAGGGCCTATGGCTACACCTTC. This codes for CASSGDRAYGYTF. The chain combines TRBV6-1 with TRBJ1-2; 9 nucleotides match TRBD1. Germline V lookup: CDR1 MNHNS, CDR2 SASEGT. The CDR3 runs 13 residues. Unmatched junction bases numbered 1, after V lost 4 bases and J lost 4 bases.

This rearrangement joins TRBV19 to TRBJ2-6; 10 bases fit TRBD2. Germline-derived CDR1 and CDR2 are LNHDA and SQIVND (reference sequence). J lost 4 bases, V lost 8 bases, and 5 bases had no gene match. CDR3 length equals 15 residues. CDR3 nucleotides: TGTGCCAGTCAGCGGGGGGGGGCCGGGGCCAACGTCCTGACTTTC. As protein: CASQRGGAGANVLTF.

The rearrangement links TRBV30 to TRBJ2-2; D is unresolved. V lost 3 bases, J lost 7 bases, and 9 bases lay in between. This CDR3 has 12 amino acids. Germline V gene lookup returns CDR1 GTSNPN and CDR2 SVGIG (reference sequence). The CDR3 region has the DNA TGTGCCTGGAGCGAGATAGACGGGGAGCTGTTTTTT. Amino acid sequence: CAWSEIDGELFF.